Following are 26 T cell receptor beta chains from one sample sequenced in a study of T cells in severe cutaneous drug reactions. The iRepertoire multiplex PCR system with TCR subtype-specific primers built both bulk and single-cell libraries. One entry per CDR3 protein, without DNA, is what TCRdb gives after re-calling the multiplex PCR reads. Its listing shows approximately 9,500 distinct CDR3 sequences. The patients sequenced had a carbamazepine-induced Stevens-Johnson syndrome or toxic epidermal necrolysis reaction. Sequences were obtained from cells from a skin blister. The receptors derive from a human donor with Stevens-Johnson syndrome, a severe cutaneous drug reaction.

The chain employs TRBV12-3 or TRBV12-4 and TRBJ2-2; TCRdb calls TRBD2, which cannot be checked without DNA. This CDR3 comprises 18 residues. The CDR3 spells CASSTPRAGPSIPGELFF.

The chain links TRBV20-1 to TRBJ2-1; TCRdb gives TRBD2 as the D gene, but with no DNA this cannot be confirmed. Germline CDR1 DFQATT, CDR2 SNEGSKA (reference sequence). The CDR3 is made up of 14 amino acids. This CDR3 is CSAPPRTSSNEQFF.

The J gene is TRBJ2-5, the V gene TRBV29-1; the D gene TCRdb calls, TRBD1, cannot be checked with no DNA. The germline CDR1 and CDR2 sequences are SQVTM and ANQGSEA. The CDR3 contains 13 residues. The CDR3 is CSVVTGNGETQYF.

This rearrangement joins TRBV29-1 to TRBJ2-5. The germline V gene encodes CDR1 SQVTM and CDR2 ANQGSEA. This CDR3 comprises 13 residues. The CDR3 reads CSAEAVLQETQYF.

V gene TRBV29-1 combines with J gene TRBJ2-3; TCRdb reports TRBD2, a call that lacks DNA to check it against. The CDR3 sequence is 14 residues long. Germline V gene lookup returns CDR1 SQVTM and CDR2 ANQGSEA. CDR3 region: CSVASSGWTDTQYF.

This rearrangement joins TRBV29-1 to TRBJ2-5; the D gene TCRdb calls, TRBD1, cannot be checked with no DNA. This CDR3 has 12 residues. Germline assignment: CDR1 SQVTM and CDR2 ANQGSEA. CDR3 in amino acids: CSVGTGEETQYF.

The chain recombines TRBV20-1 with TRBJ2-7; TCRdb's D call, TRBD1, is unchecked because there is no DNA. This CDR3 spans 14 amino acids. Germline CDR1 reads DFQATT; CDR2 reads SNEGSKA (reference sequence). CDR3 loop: CSASFWTGYYEQYF.

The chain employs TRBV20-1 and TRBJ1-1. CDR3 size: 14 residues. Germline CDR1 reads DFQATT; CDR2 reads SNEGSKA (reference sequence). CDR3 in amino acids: CSASADADYTEAFF.

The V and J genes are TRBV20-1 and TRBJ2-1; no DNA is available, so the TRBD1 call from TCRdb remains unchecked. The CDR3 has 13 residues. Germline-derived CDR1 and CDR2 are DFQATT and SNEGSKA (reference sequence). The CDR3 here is CSATGTLHNEQFF.

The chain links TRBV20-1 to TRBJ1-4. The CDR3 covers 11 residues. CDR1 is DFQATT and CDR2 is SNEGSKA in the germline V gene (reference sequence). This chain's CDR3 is CSARPEEKLFF.

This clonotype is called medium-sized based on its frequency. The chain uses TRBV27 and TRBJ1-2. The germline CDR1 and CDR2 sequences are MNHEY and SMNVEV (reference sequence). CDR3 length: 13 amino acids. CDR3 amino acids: CATSQRRNYGYTF.

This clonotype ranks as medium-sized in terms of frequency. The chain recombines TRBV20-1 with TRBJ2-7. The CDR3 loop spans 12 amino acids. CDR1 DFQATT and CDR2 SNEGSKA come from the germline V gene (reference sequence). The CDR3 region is CSARGLSYEQYF.

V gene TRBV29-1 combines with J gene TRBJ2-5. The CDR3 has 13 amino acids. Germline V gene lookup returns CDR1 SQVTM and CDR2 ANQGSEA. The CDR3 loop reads CSVGAGVQETQYF.

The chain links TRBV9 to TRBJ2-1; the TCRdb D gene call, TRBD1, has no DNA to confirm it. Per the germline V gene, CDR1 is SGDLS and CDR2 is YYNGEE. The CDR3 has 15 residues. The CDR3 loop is CASSVSGGARNEQFF.

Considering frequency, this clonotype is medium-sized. CDR3 protein: CSARDASSEQFF. The gene calls are TRBV20-1 and TRBJ2-1. CDR3 size: 12 residues. CDR1 and CDR2 (germline): DFQATT, SNEGSKA (reference sequence).

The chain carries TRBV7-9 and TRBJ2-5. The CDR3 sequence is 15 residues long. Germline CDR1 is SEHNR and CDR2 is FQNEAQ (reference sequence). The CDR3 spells CASSLRDSTQETQYF.

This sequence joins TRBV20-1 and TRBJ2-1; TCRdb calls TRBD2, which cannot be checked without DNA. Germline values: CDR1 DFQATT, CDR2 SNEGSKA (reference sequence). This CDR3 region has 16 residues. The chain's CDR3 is CSASDFYGRGFNEQFF.

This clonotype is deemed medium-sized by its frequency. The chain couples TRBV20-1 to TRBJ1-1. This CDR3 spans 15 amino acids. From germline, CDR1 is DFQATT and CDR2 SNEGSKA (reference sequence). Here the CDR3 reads CSARDYGTANTEAFF.

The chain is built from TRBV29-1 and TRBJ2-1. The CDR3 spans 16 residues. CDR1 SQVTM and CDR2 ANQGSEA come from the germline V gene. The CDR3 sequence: CSAEADLASSYNEQFF.

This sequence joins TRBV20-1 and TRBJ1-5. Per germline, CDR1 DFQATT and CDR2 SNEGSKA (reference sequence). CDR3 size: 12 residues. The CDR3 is CSAKYSNQPQHF.

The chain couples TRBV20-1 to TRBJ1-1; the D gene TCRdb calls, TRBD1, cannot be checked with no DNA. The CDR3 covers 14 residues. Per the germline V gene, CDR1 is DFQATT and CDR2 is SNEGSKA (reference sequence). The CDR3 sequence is CSAKSGGLFTEAFF.

The CDR3 sequence: CSVGGVAVGAAEAFF. This sequence joins TRBV29-1 and TRBJ1-1. Germline lookup yields CDR1 SQVTM and CDR2 ANQGSEA. The CDR3 extends over 15 amino acids.

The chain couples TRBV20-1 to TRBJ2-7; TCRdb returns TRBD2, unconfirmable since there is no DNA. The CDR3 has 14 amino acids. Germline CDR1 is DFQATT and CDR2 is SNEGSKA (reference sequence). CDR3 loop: CSHSRDYLGYEQYF.

The CDR3 is CSVGPTEKTGEQYF. This rearrangement joins TRBV29-1 to TRBJ2-7; TCRdb indicates TRBD1, and absent DNA this call remains unverified. Germline assignment: CDR1 SQVTM and CDR2 ANQGSEA. This CDR3 has 14 residues.

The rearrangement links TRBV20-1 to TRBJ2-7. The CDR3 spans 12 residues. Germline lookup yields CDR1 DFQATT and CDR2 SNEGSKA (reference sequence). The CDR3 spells CSATDPNGEQYF.

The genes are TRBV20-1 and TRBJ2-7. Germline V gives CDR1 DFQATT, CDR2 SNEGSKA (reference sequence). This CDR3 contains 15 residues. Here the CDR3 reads CSAGTVAFSVYEQYF.